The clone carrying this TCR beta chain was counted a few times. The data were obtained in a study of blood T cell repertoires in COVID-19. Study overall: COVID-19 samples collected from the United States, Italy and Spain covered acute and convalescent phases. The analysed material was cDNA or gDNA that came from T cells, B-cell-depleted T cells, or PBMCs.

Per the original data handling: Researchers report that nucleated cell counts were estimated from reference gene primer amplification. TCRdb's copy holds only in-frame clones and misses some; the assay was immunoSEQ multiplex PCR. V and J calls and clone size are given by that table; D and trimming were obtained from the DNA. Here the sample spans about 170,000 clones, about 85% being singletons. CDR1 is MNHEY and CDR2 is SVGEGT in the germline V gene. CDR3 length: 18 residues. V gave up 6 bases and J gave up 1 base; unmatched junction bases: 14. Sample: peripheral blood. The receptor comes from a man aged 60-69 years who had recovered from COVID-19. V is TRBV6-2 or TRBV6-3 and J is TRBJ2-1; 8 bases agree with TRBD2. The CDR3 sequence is CASSRLGYRGGSYNEQFF. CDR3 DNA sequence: TGTGCCAGCAGCCGGCTGGGATACCGGGGGGGTTCCTACAATGAGCAGTTCTTC.